This T cell receptor beta chain was observed in a study of beta chain features in type 1 diabetes. Broader study findings: VDJ junctions sequenced from type 1 diabetes patients showed fewer insertions and more deletions. Across all four CD4+ subsets, people with type 1 diabetes showed modestly shorter TCRB CDR3s.

Using CD45RO/CCR7/CD25/CD127/CD95/CD27, CD4+ naive, central memory, regulatory and stem cell-like memory cells were sorted. This clone was observed a few times. Antigen unknown. Expressed TCRB transcripts were sequenced because the isolated RNA had all been reverse transcribed beforehand. Libraries were prepared by immunoSEQ multiplex PCR; TCRdb keeps only in-frame clonotypes and omits some of them. In the table there are 150,000 to 200,000 clones, 63% of which are singletons. The V gene's germline CDR1 is MNHEY and CDR2 SMNVEV (reference sequence). V was clipped by 7 bases and J by 0 bases, with 7 bases between them. This CDR3 contains 14 residues.

The chain combines TRBV27 with TRBJ2-6, with no clear D. The sequencing sample was made of naive CD4+ T cells from blood. The receptor comes from a man under 40 with type 1 diabetes. Here the CDR3 DNA reads TGTGCCAGCACCCCAGGCTCTGGGGCCAACGTCCTGACTTTC. This gives the protein CASTPGSGANVLTF.